A selection of T cell receptor beta chains follows, all from one sample in a study of blood T cell repertoires in COVID-19. TCRdb keeps only in-frame clones here, not all; method: immunoSEQ multiplex PCR. This table holds around 220,000 clones, around 80% found once. The sequenced sample was peripheral blood. The receptors come from a man aged 25-45 years with active or convalescent COVID-19. The CDR3 runs from the conserved cysteine through the conserved F or W. Each record gives: J gene, V gene, clone size, D gene, CDR3 protein, CDR3 DNA. The D gene is left open where the match is weak. Expanded clones get a size class; other rows say once, few or many, or leave the size out.

>TRBJ2-7|TRBV18|.|TRBD2
CASQLGTSGSYEQYF
TGTGCCAGCCAACTAGGCACTAGCGGGAGCTACGAGCAGTACTTC
>TRBJ2-1|TRBV23-1|.|.
CASSQSAEQFF
TGCGCCAGCAGTCAATCGGCTGAGCAGTTCTTC
>TRBJ2-5|TRBV28|.|.
CASKEGQTQYF
TGTGCCAGCAAAGAGGGTCAGACCCAGTACTTC
>TRBJ2-3|TRBV12-3/TRBV12-4|.|.
CASSMSSDTQYF
TGTGCCAGCAGTATGAGTTCCGATACGCAGTATTTT
>TRBJ1-3|TRBV5-4|.|.
CASSLDPTGSGNTIYF
TGTGCCAGCAGCTTGGACCCTACAGGGTCTGGAAACACCATATATTTT
>TRBJ1-5|TRBV19|.|.
CASSMWGLSNQPQHF
TGTGCCAGTAGTATGTGGGGGCTTAGCAATCAGCCCCAGCATTTT
>TRBJ1-1|TRBV10-3|once|.
CAISDQGRTEAFF
TGTGCCATCAGTGACCAGGGAAGGACTGAAGCTTTCTTT
>TRBJ1-2|TRBV4-3|few|.
CASSQDRYGDGYGYTF
TGCGCCAGCAGCCAAGATCGATACGGAGACGGCTATGGCTACACCTTC
>TRBJ2-1|TRBV29-1|once|TRBD1
CSVEDQGQVLYNEQFF
TGCAGCGTTGAAGATCAAGGACAGGTCCTCTACAATGAGCAGTTCTTC
>TRBJ1-6|TRBV28|.|TRBD1
CASTPGQGPSPLHF
TGTGCCAGCACCCCGGGACAGGGCCCATCACCCCTCCACTTT
>TRBJ1-2|TRBV5-6|.|TRBD1
CASRPGGEYGYTF
TGTGCCAGCAGACCAGGGGGAGAGTATGGCTACACCTTC
>TRBJ2-1|TRBV7-2|.|TRBD1
CASSWDRRSEQFF
TGTGCCAGCAGCTGGGACAGGAGGAGTGAGCAGTTCTTC
>TRBJ1-2|TRBV28|.|.
CASSAPGRAQANYGYTF
TGTGCCAGCAGTGCACCGGGCAGGGCTCAAGCTAACTATGGCTACACCTTC
>TRBJ2-3|TRBV29-1|once|TRBD2
CSVYGLAGETDTQYF
TGCAGCGTTTACGGGCTAGCGGGAGAAACAGATACGCAGTATTTT
>TRBJ1-2|TRBV19|.|.
CASTPSLANYGYTF
TGTGCCAGTACCCCTTCACTAGCTAACTATGGCTACACCTTC
>TRBJ1-5|TRBV7-2|.|TRBD1
CASSLRGQSNQPQHF
TGTGCCAGCAGCCTTCGGGGACAGAGCAATCAGCCCCAGCATTTT
>TRBJ1-4|TRBV28|.|.
CASTFRGPNEKLFF
TGTGCCAGCACTTTCCGCGGGCCCAATGAAAAACTGTTTTTT
>TRBJ2-3|TRBV30|.|.
CAAHRPYSTDTQYF
TGTGCCGCCCACAGACCATATAGCACAGATACGCAGTATTTT
>TRBJ2-5|TRBV14|.|TRBD2
CASSQDWVAGLQETQYF
TGTGCCAGCAGCCAAGATTGGGTAGCGGGACTCCAAGAGACCCAGTACTTC
>TRBJ2-5|TRBV18|.|.
CASSGQKWETQYF
TGTGCCAGTTCAGGTCAGAAGTGGGAGACCCAGTACTTC
>TRBJ1-1|TRBV2|.|.
CASSVQGGNTEAFF
TGTGCCAGCAGTGTCCAAGGGGGGAACACTGAAGCTTTCTTT
>TRBJ2-1|TRBV9|.|TRBD2
CASSAPSSGGLYNEQFF
TGTGCCAGCAGCGCCCCGTCTAGCGGGGGGTTATACAATGAGCAGTTCTTC
>TRBJ1-4|TRBV7-9|.|.
CASSSDSYNEKLFF
TGTGCCAGCAGCTCGGACAGCTATAATGAAAAACTGTTTTTT
>TRBJ2-2|TRBV5-5|.|TRBD2
CASTRTSGGASGGELFF
TGTGCCAGCACCCGGACTAGCGGGGGGGCATCGGGCGGGGAGCTGTTTTTT
>TRBJ2-5|TRBV19|few|.
CASSIIVGGETQYF
TGTGCCAGTAGTATAATCGTCGGCGGAGAGACCCAGTACTTC
>TRBJ2-1|TRBV3-1/TRBV3-2|few|.
CASSQDIRGNYNEQFF
TGTGCCAGCAGCCAAGATATCCGGGGGAACTACAATGAGCAGTTCTTC
>TRBJ2-3|TRBV4-1|.|.
CASSPGNGPSRDTQYF
TGCGCCAGCAGCCCGGGTAATGGCCCTAGCAGGGATACGCAGTATTTT
>TRBJ2-3|TRBV6-2/TRBV6-3|.|.
CASSYSGRELGDTQYF
TGTGCCAGCAGTTACTCAGGACGGGAGCTGGGAGATACGCAGTATTTT
>TRBJ2-7|TRBV2|.|.
CASSSSYEQYF
TGTGCCAGCAGCAGCTCCTACGAGCAGTACTTC
>TRBJ1-6|TRBV7-8|.|TRBD1
CASSFTGGVGRNSPLHF
TGTGCCAGCAGCTTTACAGGGGGAGTGGGTCGGAATTCACCCCTCCACTTT
>TRBJ1-6|TRBV10-2|.|.
CASSPRAGDNSPLHF
TGCGCCAGCAGCCCCCGGGCAGGGGATAATTCACCCCTCCACTTT
>TRBJ1-1|TRBV5-1|.|.
CASRKFVGLEITEAFF
TGCGCCAGCAGAAAGTTTGTGGGGCTCGAGATCACTGAAGCTTTCTTT
>TRBJ2-1|TRBV4-2|.|TRBD2
CASSQSMGVRGYNEQFF
TGTGCCAGCAGCCAGTCGATGGGCGTGCGGGGGTACAATGAGCAGTTCTTC
>TRBJ2-4|TRBV29-1|once|.
CSVRRTGIENIQYF
TGCAGCGTCCGAAGAACGGGGATTGAAAACATTCAGTACTTC
>TRBJ2-5|TRBV7-7|.|TRBD2
CASSTTGGGPETQYF
TGTGCTAGCAGCACGACGGGAGGCGGGCCAGAGACCCAGTACTTC
>TRBJ2-7|TRBV21-1|.|.
CASSKEVGTSGRYFYEQYF
TGTGCCAGCAGCAAGGAGGTGGGGACTAGCGGGAGGTACTTCTACGAGCAGTACTTC
>TRBJ2-3|TRBV19|.|TRBD2
CASSIPGVSGGTDTQYF
TGTGCCAGTAGTATCCCGGGCGTTAGCGGGGGGACAGATACGCAGTATTTT
>TRBJ2-5|TRBV14|.|TRBD1
CASSAQTGVETQYF
TGTGCCAGCAGCGCCCAGACAGGGGTCGAGACCCAGTACTTC
>TRBJ1-2|TRBV13|.|TRBD1
CASSEARQGLITF
TGTGCCAGCAGCGAAGCCCGACAGGGGTTGATCACCTTC
>TRBJ1-3|TRBV3-1/TRBV3-2|.|.
CASSQGGHSGNTIYF
TGTGCCAGCAGCCAGGGGGGGCACTCTGGAAACACCATATATTTT
>TRBJ1-1|TRBV7-2|.|TRBD1
CASSPGRDRAALGTEAFF
TGTGCCAGCAGCCCCGGGAGGGACAGGGCAGCCTTGGGCACTGAAGCTTTCTTT
>TRBJ2-5|TRBV5-4|many|.
CASSVTGKETQYF
TGTGCCAGCAGCGTAACAGGGAAGGAGACCCAGTACTTC
>TRBJ1-6|TRBV6-2/TRBV6-3|.|.
CASSLPLQGTDNSPLHF
TGTGCCAGCAGTCTTCCCTTACAGGGTACCGACAATTCACCCCTCCACTTT
>TRBJ1-2|TRBV27|few|TRBD1
CASSRAGGPDYGYTF
TGTGCCAGCAGTAGGGCAGGGGGCCCCGACTATGGCTACACCTTC
>TRBJ2-3|TRBV29-1|.|TRBD2
CSVEGLRTSGGVTDTQYF
TGCAGCGTTGAAGGGCTTCGGACTAGCGGGGGGGTAACAGATACGCAGTATTTT